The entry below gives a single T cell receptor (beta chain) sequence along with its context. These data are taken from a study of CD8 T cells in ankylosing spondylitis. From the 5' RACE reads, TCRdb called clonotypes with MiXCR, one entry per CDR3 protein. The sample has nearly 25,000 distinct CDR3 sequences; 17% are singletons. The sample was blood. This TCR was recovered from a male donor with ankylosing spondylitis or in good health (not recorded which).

The CDR3 nucleotides are TGTGCCAGCAGCTTAGATTGGGTTGGCACTGAAGCTTTCTTT. This codes for CASSLDWVGTEAFF. This chain links TRBV11-2 with TRBJ1-1; D not resolved. Germline-derived CDR1 and CDR2 are SGHAT and FQNNGV. V gave up 0 bases and J gave up 4 bases, with 9 bases separating them. There are 14 residues in the CDR3.